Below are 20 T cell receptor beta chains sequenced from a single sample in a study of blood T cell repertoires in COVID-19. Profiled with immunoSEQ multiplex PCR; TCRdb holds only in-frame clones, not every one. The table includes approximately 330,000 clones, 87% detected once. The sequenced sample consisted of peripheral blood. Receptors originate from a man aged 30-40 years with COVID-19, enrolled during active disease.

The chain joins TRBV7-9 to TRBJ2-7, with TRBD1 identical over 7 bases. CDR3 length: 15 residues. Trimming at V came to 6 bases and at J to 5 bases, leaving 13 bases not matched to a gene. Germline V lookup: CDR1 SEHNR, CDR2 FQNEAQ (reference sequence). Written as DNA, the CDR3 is TGTGCCAGCAGTCTTAAGGGACAGCTCGGACACGAGCAGTACTTC. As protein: CASSLKGQLGHEQYF.

The CDR3 loop reads CASRGRQGAPIEQYF. The CDR3 nucleotides are TGTGCCAGCAGGGGTCGACAGGGGGCGCCGATCGAGCAGTACTTC. The chain links TRBV25-1 to TRBJ2-7; 10 bases match TRBD1. Losses at the gene ends were 6 bases for V and 6 bases for J; bases not matched to a gene: 11. CDR3 length: 15 residues. Germline V gene sequence: CDR1 MGHDK, CDR2 SYGVNS.

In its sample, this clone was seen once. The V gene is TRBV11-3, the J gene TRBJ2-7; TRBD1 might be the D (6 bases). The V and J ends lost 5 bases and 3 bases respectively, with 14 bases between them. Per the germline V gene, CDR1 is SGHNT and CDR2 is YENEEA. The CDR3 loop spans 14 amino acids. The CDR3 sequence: CASSQTRGSYEQYF. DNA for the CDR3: TGTGCCAGCAGCCAGACAAGGGGGAGCTACGAGCAGTACTTC. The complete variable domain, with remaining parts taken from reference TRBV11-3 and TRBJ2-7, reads EAGVVQSPRYKIIEKKQPVAFWCNPISGHNTLYWYLQNLGQGPELLIRYENEEAVDDSQLPKDRFSAERLKGVDSTLKIQPAELGDSAVYLCASSQTRGSYEQYFGPGTRLTVT.

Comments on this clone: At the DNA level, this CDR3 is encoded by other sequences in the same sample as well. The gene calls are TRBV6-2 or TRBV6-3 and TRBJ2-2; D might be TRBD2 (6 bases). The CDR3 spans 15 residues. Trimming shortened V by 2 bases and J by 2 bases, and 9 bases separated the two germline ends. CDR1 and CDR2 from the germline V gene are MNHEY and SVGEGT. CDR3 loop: CASSYGGFNTGELFF. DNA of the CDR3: TGTGCCAGCAGTTACGGGGGGTTTAACACCGGGGAGCTGTTTTTT.

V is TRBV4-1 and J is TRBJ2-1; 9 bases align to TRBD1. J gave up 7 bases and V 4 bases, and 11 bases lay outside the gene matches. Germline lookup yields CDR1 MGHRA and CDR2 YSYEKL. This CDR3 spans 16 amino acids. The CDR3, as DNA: TGCGCCAGCAGCCTAGCCCGGGACAGGGTGCGAAATGAGCAGTTCTTC. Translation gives CASSLARDRVRNEQFF.

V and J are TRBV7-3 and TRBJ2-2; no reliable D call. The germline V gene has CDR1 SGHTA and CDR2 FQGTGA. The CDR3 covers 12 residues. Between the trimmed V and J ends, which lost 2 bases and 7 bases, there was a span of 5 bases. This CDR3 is CASSLVGGELFF. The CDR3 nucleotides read TGTGCCAGCAGCTTAGTCGGCGGGGAGCTGTTTTTT.

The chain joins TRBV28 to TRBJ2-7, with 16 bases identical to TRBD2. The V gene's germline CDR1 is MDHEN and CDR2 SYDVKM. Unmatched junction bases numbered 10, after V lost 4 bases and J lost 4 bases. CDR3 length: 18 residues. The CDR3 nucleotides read TGTGCCAGCAGTTCCAGGGGACTAGCGGGAGGGCTCTTATACGAGCAGTACTTC. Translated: CASSSRGLAGGLLYEQYF.

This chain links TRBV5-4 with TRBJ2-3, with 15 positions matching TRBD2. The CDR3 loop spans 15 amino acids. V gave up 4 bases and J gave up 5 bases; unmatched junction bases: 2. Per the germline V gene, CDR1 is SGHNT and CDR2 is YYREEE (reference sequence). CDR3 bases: TGTGCCAGCAGCATGGGACTAGCGGGAGGAGATACGCAGTATTTT. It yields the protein CASSMGLAGGDTQYF.

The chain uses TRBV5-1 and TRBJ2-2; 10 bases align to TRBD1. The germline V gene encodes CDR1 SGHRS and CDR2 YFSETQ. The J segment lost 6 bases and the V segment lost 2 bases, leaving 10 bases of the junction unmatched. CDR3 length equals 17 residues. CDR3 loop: CASSLQFRDRGSGELFF. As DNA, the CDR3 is TGCGCCAGCAGCTTACAGTTCCGGGACAGGGGCTCCGGGGAGCTGTTTTTT.

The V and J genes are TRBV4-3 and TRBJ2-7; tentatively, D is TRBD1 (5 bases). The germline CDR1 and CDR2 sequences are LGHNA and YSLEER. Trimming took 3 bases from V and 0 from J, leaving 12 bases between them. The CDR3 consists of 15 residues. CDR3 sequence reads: CASSHQWGGSYEQYF. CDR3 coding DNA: TGCGCCAGCAGCCACCAGTGGGGCGGCTCCTACGAGCAGTACTTC.

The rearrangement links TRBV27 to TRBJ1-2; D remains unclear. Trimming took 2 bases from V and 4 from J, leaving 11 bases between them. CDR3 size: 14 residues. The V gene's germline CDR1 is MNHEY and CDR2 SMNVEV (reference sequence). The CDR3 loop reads CASSLLPPGYGYTF. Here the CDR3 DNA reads TGTGCCAGCAGTTTACTCCCCCCGGGCTATGGCTACACCTTC.

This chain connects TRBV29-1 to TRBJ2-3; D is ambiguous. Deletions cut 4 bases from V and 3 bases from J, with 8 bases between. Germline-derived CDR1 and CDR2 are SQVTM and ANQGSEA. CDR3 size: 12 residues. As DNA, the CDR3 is TGCAGCGTTGTTCTCGGGACAGATACGCAGTATTTT. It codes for CSVVLGTDTQYF.

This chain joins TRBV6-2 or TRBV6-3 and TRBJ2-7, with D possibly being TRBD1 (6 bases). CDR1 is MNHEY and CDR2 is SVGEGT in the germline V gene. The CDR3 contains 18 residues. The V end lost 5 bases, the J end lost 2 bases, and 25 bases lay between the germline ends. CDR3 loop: CASSRASPGTLGPYEQYF. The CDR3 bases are TGTGCCAGCAGTCGTGCCAGTCCCGGGACACTTGGCCCCTACGAGCAGTACTTC.

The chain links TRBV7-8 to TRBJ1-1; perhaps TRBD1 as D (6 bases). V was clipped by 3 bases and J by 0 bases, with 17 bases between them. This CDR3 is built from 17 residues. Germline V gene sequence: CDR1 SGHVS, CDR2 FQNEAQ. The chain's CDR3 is CASSFRQVPNMNTEAFF. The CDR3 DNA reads TGTGCCAGCAGCTTCCGACAGGTACCCAACATGAACACTGAAGCTTTCTTT. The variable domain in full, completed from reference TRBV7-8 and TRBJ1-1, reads GAGVSQSPRYKVAKRGQDVALRCDPISGHVSLFWYQQALGQGPEFLTYFQNEAQLDKSGLPSDRFFAERPEGSVSTLKIQRTQQEDSAVYLCASSFRQVPNMNTEAFFGQGTRLTVV.

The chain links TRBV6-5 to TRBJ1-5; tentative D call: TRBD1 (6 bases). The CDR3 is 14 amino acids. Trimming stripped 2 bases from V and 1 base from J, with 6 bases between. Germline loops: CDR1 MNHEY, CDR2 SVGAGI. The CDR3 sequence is CASSYRGSNQPQHF. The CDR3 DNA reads TGTGCCAGCAGTTACAGGGGGAGCAATCAGCCCCAGCATTTT.

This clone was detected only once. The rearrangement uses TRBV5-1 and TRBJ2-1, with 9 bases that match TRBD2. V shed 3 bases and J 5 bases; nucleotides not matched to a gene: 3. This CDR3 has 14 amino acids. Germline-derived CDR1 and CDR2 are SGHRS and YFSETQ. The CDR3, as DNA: TGCGCCAGCAGCTCTAGCGGGGTTAACAATGAGCAGTTCTTC. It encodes CASSSSGVNNEQFF. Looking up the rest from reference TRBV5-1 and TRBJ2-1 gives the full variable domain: KAGVTQTPRYLIKTRGQQVTLSCSPISGHRSVSWYQQTPGQGLQFLFEYFSETQRNKGNFPGRFSGRQFSNSRSEMNVSTLELGDSALYLCASSSSGVNNEQFFGPGTRLTVL.

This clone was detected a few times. CDR3: CASSAGQGLFRNYGYTF. The CDR3 DNA is TGTGCCAGCAGCGCAGGACAGGGACTCTTTCGTAACTATGGCTACACCTTC. This sequence joins TRBV7-2 and TRBJ1-2; 8 nucleotides align to TRBD1. This CDR3 is 17 amino acids long. From germline, CDR1 is SGHTA and CDR2 FQGNSA. V lost 5 bases, J lost 1 base, and 12 bases stayed unmatched.

CDR3 DNA: TGTGCCAGCAGCCAAGTTTTTGGGTCCGGAGCAGATACGCAGTATTTT. Its protein product is CASSQVFGSGADTQYF. The gene calls are TRBV4-2 and TRBJ2-3, with D uncertain. V gave up 1 base and J gave up 4 bases, with 15 bases separating them. This CDR3 contains 16 residues. Germline loops: CDR1 LGHNA, CDR2 YNFKEQ.

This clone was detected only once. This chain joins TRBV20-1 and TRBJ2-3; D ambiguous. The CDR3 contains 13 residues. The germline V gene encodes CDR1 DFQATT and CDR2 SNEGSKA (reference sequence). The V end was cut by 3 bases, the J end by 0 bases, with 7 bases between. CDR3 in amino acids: CSASPASTDTQYF. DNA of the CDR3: TGCAGTGCTAGTCCCGCGAGCACAGATACGCAGTATTTT.

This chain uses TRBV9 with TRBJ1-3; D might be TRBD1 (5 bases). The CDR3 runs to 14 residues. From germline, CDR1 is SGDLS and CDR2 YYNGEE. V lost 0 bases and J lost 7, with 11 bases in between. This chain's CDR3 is CASSVGQGWNTIYF. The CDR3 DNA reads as TGTGCCAGCAGCGTAGGGCAGGGCTGGAACACCATATATTTT.